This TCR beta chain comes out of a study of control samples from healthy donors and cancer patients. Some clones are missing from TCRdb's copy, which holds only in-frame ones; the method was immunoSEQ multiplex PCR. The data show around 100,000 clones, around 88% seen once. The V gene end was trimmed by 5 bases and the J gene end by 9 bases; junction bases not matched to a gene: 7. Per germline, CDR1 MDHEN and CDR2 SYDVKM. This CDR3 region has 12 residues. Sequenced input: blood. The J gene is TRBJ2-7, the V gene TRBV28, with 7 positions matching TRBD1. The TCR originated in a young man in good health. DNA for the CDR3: TGTGCCAGCAGTGTCGCGACAGGGAGGCAGTACTTC. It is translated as CASSVATGRQYF.